This paragraph reports one T cell receptor beta chain. TCRdb's copy holds only in-frame clones and misses some; the assay was immunoSEQ multiplex PCR. The data hold 52,000 or so clones, with about nine tenths observed a single time. These data originate in a study of T cell changes during pregnancy in multiple sclerosis. The CDR3 contains 15 residues. Trimming removed 5 bases from V and 1 base from J, with 11 bases in between. Germline V lookup: CDR1 SGHVS, CDR2 FQNEAQ. The clonotype originates from a female donor with multiple sclerosis, enrolled in a pregnancy study. Source: CD4+ T cells from peripheral blood mononuclear cells, taken in the second trimester of pregnancy. The V gene is TRBV7-8, the J gene TRBJ2-2; D gene ambiguous. For the CDR3, the DNA is TGTGCCAGCAGCGGAGTGTCAGTGAACACCGGGGAGCTGTTTTTT. Its protein is CASSGVSVNTGELFF.